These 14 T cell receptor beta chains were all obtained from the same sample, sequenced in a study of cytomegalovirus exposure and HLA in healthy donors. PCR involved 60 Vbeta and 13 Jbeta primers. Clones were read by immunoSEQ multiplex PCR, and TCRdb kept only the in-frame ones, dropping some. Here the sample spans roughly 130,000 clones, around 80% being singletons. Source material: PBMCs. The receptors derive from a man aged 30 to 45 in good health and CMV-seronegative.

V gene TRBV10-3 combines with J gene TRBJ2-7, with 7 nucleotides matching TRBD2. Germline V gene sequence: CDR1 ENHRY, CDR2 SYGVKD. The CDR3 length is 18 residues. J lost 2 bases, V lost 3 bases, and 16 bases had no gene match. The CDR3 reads CAISDLDMGTTEPYEQYF. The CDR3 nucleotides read TGTGCCATCAGTGACCTCGATATGGGGACTACCGAGCCCTACGAGCAGTACTTC.

The chain's CDR3 is CASSIAGGANTEAFF. In nucleotides, the CDR3 is TGTGCCAGTAGTATAGCTGGAGGGGCGAACACTGAAGCTTTCTTT. The chain recombines TRBV19 with TRBJ1-1, with D possibly being TRBD1 (5 bases). The germline gives CDR1 LNHDA, CDR2 SQIVND (reference sequence). This CDR3 region has 15 residues. The V gene lost 1 base and the J gene lost 1 base, with 10 bases spanning the gap.

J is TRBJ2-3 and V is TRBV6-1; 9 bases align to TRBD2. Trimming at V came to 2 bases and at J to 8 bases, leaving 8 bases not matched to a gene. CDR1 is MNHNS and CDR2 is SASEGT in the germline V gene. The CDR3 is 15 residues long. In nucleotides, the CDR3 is TGTGCCAGCAGTGAAACTGGGCTAGCGGGATTTACGCAGTATTTT. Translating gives CASSETGLAGFTQYF.

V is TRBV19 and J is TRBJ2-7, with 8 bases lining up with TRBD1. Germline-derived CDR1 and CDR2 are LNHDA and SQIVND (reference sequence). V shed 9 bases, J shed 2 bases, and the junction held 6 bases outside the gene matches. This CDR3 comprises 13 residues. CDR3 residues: CASGQGLTYEQYF. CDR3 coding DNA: TGTGCCAGCGGACAGGGTTTAACCTACGAGCAGTACTTC.

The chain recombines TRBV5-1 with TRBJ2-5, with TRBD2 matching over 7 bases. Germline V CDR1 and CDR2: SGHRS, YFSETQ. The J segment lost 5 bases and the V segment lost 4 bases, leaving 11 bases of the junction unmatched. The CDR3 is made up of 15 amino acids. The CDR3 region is CASSPGASGGETQYF. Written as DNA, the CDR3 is TGCGCCAGCAGCCCCGGCGCTAGCGGCGGGGAGACCCAGTACTTC.

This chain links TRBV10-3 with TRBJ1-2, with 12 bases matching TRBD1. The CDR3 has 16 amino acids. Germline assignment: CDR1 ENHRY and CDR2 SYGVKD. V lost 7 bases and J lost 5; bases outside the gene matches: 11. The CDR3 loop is CAIKSGTGGNGYGYTF. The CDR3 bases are TGTGCCATCAAATCCGGGACAGGGGGCAATGGGTATGGCTACACCTTC.

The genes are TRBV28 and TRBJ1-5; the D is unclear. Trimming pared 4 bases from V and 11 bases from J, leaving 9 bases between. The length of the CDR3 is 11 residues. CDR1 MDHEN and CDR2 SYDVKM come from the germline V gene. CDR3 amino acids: CASSSIFSQHF. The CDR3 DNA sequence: TGTGCCAGCAGTTCTATTTTTTCCCAGCATTTT. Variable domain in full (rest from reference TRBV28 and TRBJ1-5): DVKVTQSSRYLVKRTGEKVFLECVQDMDHENMFWYRQDPGLGLRLIYFSYDVKMKEKGDIPEGYSVSREKKERFSLILESASTNQTSMYLCASSSIFSQHFGDGTRLSIL.

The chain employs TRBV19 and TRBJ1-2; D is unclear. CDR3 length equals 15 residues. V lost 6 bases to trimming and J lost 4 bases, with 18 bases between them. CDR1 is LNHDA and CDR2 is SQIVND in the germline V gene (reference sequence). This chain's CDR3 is CASRIRRGDLYGYTF. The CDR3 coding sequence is TGTGCCAGTAGAATCCGTCGGGGAGACCTCTATGGCTACACCTTC.

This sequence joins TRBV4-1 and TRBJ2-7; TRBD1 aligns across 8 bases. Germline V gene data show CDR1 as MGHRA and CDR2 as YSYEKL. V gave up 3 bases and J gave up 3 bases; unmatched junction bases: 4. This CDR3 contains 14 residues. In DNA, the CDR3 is TGCGCCAGCAGCCAGCGGACAGGGAACTACGAGCAGTACTTC. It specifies CASSQRTGNYEQYF.

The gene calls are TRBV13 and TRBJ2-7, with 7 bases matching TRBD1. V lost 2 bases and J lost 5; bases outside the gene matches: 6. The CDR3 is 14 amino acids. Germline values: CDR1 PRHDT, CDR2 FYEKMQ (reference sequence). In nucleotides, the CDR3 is TGTGCCAGCAGCTTAAGACAGGGTAACGACGAGCAGTACTTC. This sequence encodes CASSLRQGNDEQYF.

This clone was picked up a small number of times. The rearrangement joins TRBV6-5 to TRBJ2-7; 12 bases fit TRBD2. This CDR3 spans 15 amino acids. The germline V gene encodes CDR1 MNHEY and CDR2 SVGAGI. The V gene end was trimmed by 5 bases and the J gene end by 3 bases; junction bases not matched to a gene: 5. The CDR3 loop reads CASSRTSGTLYEQYF. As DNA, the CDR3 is TGTGCCAGCAGTAGGACTAGCGGGACCCTCTACGAGCAGTACTTC.

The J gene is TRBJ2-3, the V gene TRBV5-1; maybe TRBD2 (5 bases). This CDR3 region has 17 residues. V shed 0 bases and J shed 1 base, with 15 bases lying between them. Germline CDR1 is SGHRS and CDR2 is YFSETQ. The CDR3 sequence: CASSLARGTHGTDTQYF. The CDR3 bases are TGCGCCAGCAGCTTGGCTCGGGGTACCCACGGCACAGATACGCAGTATTTT.

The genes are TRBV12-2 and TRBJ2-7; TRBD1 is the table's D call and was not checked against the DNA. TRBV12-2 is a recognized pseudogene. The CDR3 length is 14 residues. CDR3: CASRLAGYLSEQYF. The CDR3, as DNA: TGTGCAAGTCGCTTAGCGGGCTACCTCTCCGAGCAGTACTTC.

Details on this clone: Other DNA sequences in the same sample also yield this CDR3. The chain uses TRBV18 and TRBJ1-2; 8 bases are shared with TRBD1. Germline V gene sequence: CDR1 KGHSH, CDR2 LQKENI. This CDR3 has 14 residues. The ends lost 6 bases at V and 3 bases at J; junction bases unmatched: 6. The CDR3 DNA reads TGTGCCAGCTCCCCCGGACAGGGAGACTATGGCTACACCTTC. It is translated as CASSPGQGDYGYTF. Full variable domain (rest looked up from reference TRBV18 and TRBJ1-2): NAGVMQNPRHLVRRRGQEARLRCSPMKGHSHVYWYRQLPEEGLKFMVYLQKENIIDESGMPKERFSAEFPKEGPSILRIQQVVRGDSAAYFCASSPGQGDYGYTFGSGTRLTVV.